One sample yielded the 14 T cell receptor beta chains listed below, sequenced in a study of human T cells and chemical hapten exposure. TCRdb redid the calling of the RACE reads with MiXCR, one entry per CDR3 protein. The sample yields around 120,000 distinct CDR3 sequences, around 13% seen once. The time point was: patch test 1, 2 weeks after DPC sensitization. Treatment given: therapeutic diphenylcyclopropenone sensitization with weekly scalp DPC. The material was whole blood, obtained in connection with sensitization to the hapten diphenylcyclopropenone (DPC). Source of these receptors: a man younger than 35 with alopecia areata. Some clones in this sample may be carry-over from other donors' samples.

The chain couples TRBV27 to TRBJ2-4; D is ambiguous. The CDR3 runs to 15 residues. The germline CDR1 and CDR2 sequences are MNHEY and SMNVEV (reference sequence). V lost 0 bases and J 2 bases, leaving 8 bases between the germline ends. Written as DNA, the CDR3 is TGTGCCAGCAGTTTATCTTACAGTACCAAAAACATTCAGTACTTC. Translating gives CASSLSYSTKNIQYF.

This clonotype has just a few counts. This chain joins TRBV7-2 and TRBJ2-7, with D uncertain. Germline lookup yields CDR1 SGHTA and CDR2 FQGNSA. The CDR3 is made up of 12 amino acids. V lost 7 bases and J 0 bases, leaving 7 bases between the germline ends. The DNA for the CDR3 is TGTGCCAGCACGCCGAACTCCTACGAGCAGTACTTC. This encodes CASTPNSYEQYF. Looking up the rest from reference TRBV7-2 and TRBJ2-7 gives the full variable domain: GAGVSQSPSNKVTEKGKDVELRCDPISGHTALYWYRQSLGQGLEFLIYFQGNSAPDKSGLPSDRFSAERTGGSVSTLTIQRTQQEDSAVYLCASTPNSYEQYFGPGTRLTVT.

This clonotype was detected a few times. This chain links TRBV7-3 with TRBJ2-2; tentatively, D is TRBD1 (5 bases). The CDR3 covers 16 residues. The V gene lost 5 bases and the J gene lost 4 bases, with 17 bases spanning the gap. Germline assignment: CDR1 SGHTA and CDR2 FQGTGA. CDR3 sequence (DNA): TGTGCCAGCAGCCCCCGGGCGCAGGGTGGCACCGGGGAGCTGTTTTTT. Translation: CASSPRAQGGTGELFF.

The chain couples TRBV4-3 to TRBJ1-2, with D maybe TRBD1 (5 bases). Germline CDR1 LGHNA, CDR2 YSLEER. The CDR3 sequence is 17 residues long. V gave up 4 bases and J gave up 3 bases, with 21 bases separating them. In DNA form, the CDR3 reads TGCGCCAGCAGCCCAGGGTCAGGGCACCTGGATTACTATGGCTACACCTTC. Protein product: CASSPGSGHLDYYGYTF.

This clonotype came up many times. This rearrangement joins TRBV7-9 to TRBJ2-1; the D gene could be TRBD1 or TRBD2 (5 bases each). Germline values: CDR1 SEHNR, CDR2 FQNEAQ (reference sequence). V was pared by 5 bases and J by 8 bases, with 16 bases between. There are 14 residues in the CDR3. Here the CDR3 reads CASSPGVVGDEQFF. As DNA, the CDR3 is TGTGCCAGCAGCCCGGGCGTCGTGGGGGATGAGCAGTTCTTC.

The genes are TRBV29-1 and TRBJ1-1; D is unresolved. Germline V gene data show CDR1 as SQVTM and CDR2 as ANQGSEA. Trimming removed 7 bases at V and 2 bases at J, with 5 bases between. This CDR3 spans 10 amino acids. The chain's CDR3 is CSGLNTEAFF. DNA for the CDR3: TGCAGCGGTCTTAACACTGAAGCTTTCTTT.

This clonotype was detected a few times. The chain has TRBV28 and TRBJ2-1, with 7 bases identical to TRBD1. Trimming took 9 bases from V and 3 from J; bases not matched to a gene: 14. This CDR3 is built from 16 residues. Per germline, CDR1 MDHEN and CDR2 SYDVKM. The CDR3 loop reads CASFSRGLQNYNEQFF. DNA of the CDR3: TGTGCCAGTTTTTCGAGGGGGCTTCAAAACTACAATGAGCAGTTCTTC.

The chain couples TRBV14 to TRBJ1-6; unclear D gene. The CDR3 is 13 residues long. Trimming pared 0 bases from V and 10 bases from J, leaving 7 bases between. The germline V gene encodes CDR1 SGHDN and CDR2 FVKESK. CDR3 nucleotides: TGTGCCAGCAGCCAAGATTTGAGATCACCCCTCCACTTT. Amino acid sequence: CASSQDLRSPLHF.

This rearrangement joins TRBV7-9 to TRBJ1-5, with D possibly matching TRBD1 (5 bases). Germline V gene data show CDR1 as SEHNR and CDR2 as FQNEAQ (reference sequence). V was cut by 5 bases and J by 3 bases, with 11 bases left in between. The CDR3 has 14 residues. Here the CDR3 reads CASSPQGYNQPQHF. In DNA form, the CDR3 reads TGTGCCAGCAGCCCTCAGGGATACAATCAGCCCCAGCATTTT. The entire variable domain, with the rest obtained from reference TRBV7-9 and TRBJ1-5, is as follows: DTGVSQNPRHKITKRGQNVTFRCDPISEHNRLYWYRQTLGQGPEFLTYFQNEAQLEKSRLLSDRFSAERPKGSFSTLEIQRTEQGDSAMYLCASSPQGYNQPQHFGDGTRLSIL.

This clonotype was detected only a few times. This rearrangement joins TRBV5-6 to TRBJ1-1, with a weak D call TRBD1 (5 bases). This CDR3 comprises 16 residues. CDR1 and CDR2 from the germline V gene are SGHDT and YYEEEE. With 1 base removed from V and 0 bases from J, the gap between germline ends came to 13 bases. CDR3 in amino acids: CASSLLRAKMNTEAFF. CDR3 nucleotide sequence: TGTGCCAGCAGCTTGCTCAGGGCCAAGATGAACACTGAAGCTTTCTTT. The variable domain in full, with the rest retrieved from reference TRBV5-6 and TRBJ1-1, is DAGVTQSPTHLIKTRGQQVTLRCSPKSGHDTVSWYQQALGQGPQFIFQYYEEEERQRGNFPDRFSGHQFPNYSSELNVNALLLGDSALYLCASSLLRAKMNTEAFFGQGTRLTVV.

The chain uses TRBV6-2 or TRBV6-3 and TRBJ2-1, with 15 nucleotides matching TRBD2. This CDR3 is built from 18 residues. CDR1 and CDR2 from the germline V gene are MNHEY and SVGEGT. The ends lost 6 bases at V and 0 bases at J; junction bases unmatched: 6. CDR3 in amino acids: CASRGTSGGFSSYNEQFF. The CDR3 nucleotides read TGTGCCAGCAGAGGGACTAGCGGGGGGTTTAGCTCCTACAATGAGCAGTTCTTC.

This clonotype was counted only a few times. The gene calls are TRBV7-9 and TRBJ2-1; D perhaps matches TRBD2 (5 bases). Germline-derived CDR1 and CDR2 are SEHNR and FQNEAQ (reference sequence). The ends were cut back, 3 bases at V and 5 bases at J, with 8 bases in the middle. The CDR3 sequence is 13 residues long. The CDR3 nucleotides are TGTGCCAGCAGCTTTGACTACGACAATGAGCAGTTCTTC. Translation gives CASSFDYDNEQFF.

This clonotype was counted at least ten times. The chain recombines TRBV4-3 with TRBJ1-2; D ambiguous. Germline values: CDR1 LGHNA, CDR2 YSLEER. The V end lost 1 base, the J end lost 2 bases, and 11 bases lay between the germline ends. The CDR3 is made up of 15 amino acids. The CDR3 DNA reads as TGCGCCAGCAGCCAAGCAGGACTCCTAAACTATGGCTACACCTTC. Amino acids: CASSQAGLLNYGYTF.

V usage is TRBV7-8 and J usage is TRBJ1-1; tentative D call: TRBD1 (5 bases). This CDR3 is built from 15 residues. Germline assignment: CDR1 SGHVS and CDR2 FQNEAQ. The germline V and J ends were trimmed by 0 bases and 1 base, with 9 bases remaining between them. Here the CDR3 reads CASSLARGENTEAFF. CDR3 coding DNA: TGTGCCAGCAGCTTAGCGCGGGGGGAGAACACTGAAGCTTTCTTT.